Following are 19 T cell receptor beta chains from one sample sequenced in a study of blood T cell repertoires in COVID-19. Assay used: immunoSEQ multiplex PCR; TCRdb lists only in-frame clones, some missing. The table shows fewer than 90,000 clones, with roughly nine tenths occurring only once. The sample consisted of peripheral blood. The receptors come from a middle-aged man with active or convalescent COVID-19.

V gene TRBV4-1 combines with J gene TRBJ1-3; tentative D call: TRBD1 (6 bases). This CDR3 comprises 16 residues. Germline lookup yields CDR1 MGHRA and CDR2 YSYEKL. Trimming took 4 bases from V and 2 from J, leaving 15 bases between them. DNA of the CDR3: TGCGCCAGCAGCCCCTCAACAGGGTTCCCTGGAAACACCATATATTTT. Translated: CASSPSTGFPGNTIYF.

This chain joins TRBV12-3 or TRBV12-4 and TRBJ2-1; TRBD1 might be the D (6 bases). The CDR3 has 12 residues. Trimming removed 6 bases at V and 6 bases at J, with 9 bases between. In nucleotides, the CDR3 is TGTGCCAGCAGACCGGACAGCAATGAGCAGTTCTTC. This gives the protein CASRPDSNEQFF.

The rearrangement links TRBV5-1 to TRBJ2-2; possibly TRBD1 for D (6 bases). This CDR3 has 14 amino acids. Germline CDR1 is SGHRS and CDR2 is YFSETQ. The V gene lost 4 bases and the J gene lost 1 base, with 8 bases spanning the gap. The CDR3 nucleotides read TGCGCCAGCAGCACGGGACAGAACACCGGGGAGCTGTTTTTT. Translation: CASSTGQNTGELFF.

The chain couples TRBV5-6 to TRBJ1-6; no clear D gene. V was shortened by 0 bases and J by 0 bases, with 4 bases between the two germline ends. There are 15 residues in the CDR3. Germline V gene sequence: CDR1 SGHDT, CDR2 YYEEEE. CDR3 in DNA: TGTGCCAGCAGCTTGGACAGCTCCTATAATTCACCCCTCCACTTT. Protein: CASSLDSSYNSPLHF. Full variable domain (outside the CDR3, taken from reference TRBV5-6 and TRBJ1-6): DAGVTQSPTHLIKTRGQQVTLRCSPKSGHDTVSWYQQALGQGPQFIFQYYEEEERQRGNFPDRFSGHQFPNYSSELNVNALLLGDSALYLCASSLDSSYNSPLHFGNGTRLTVT.

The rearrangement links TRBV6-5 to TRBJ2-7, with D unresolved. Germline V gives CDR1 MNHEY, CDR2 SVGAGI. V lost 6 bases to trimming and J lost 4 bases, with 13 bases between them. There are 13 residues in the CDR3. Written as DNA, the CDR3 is TGTGCCAGCAGGGCAGGTACAGCATACGAGCAGTACGTC. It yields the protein CASRAGTAYEQYV.

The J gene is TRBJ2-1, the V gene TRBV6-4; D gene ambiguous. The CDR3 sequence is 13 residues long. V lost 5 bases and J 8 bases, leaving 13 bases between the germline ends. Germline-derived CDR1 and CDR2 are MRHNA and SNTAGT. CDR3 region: CASSPTDQDEQFF. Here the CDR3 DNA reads TGTGCCAGCAGTCCTACCGACCAGGATGAGCAGTTCTTC.

The CDR3 loop reads CASSDRDRLHSGNTIYF. DNA of the CDR3: TGTGCCAGCAGTGACCGGGACAGACTTCACTCTGGAAACACCATATATTTT. This sequence joins TRBV21-1 and TRBJ1-3; TRBD1 is the table's D call, not checked against the DNA. TRBV21-1 is a recognized pseudogene. The CDR3 has 17 amino acids.

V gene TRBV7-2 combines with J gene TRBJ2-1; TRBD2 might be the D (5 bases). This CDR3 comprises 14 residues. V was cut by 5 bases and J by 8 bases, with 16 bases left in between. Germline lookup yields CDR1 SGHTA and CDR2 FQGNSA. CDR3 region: CASSPRVRADEQFF. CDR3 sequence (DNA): TGTGCCAGCAGCCCGCGGGTGCGGGCGGATGAGCAGTTCTTC.

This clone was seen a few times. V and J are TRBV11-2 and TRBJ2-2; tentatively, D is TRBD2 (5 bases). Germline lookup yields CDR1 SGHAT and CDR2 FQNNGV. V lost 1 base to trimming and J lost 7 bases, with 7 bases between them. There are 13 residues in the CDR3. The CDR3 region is CASSLGEGGELFF. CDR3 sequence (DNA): TGTGCCAGCAGCTTAGGAGAGGGCGGGGAGCTGTTTTTT.

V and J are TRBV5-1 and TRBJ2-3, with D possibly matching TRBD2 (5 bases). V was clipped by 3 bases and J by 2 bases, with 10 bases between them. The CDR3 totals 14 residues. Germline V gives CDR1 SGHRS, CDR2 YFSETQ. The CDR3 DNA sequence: TGCGCCAGCAGCTACGGGGAGACCACAGATACGCAGTATTTT. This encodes CASSYGETTDTQYF. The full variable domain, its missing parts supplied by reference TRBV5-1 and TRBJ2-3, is KAGVTQTPRYLIKTRGQQVTLSCSPISGHRSVSWYQQTPGQGLQFLFEYFSETQRNKGNFPGRFSGRQFSNSRSEMNVSTLELGDSALYLCASSYGETTDTQYFGPGTRLTVL.

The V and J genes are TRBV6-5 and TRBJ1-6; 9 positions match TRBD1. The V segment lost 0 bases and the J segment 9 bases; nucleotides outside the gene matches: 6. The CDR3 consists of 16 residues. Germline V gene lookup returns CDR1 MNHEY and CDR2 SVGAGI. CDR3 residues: CASSYSAGTGFSPLHF. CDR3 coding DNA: TGTGCCAGCAGTTACTCCGCAGGGACAGGGTTTTCACCCCTCCACTTT.

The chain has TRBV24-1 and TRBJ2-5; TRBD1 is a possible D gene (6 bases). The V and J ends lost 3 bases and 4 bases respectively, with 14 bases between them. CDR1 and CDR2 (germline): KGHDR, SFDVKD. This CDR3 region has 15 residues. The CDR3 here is CATSDTGTFGETQYF. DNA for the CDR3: TGTGCCACCAGTGATACTGGGACATTCGGAGAGACCCAGTACTTC.

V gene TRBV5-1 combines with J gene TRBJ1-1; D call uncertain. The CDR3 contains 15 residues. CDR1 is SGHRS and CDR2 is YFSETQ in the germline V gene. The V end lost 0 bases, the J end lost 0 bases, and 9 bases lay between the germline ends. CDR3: CASSLAPGLNTEAFF. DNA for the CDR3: TGCGCCAGCAGCTTGGCCCCGGGGTTGAACACTGAAGCTTTCTTT.

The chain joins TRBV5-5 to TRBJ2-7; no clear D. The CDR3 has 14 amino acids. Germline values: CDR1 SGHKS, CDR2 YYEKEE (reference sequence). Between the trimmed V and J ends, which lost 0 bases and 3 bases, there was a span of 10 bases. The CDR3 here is CASSLAFASYEQYF. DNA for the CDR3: TGTGCCAGCAGCTTGGCCTTCGCCAGCTACGAGCAGTACTTC.

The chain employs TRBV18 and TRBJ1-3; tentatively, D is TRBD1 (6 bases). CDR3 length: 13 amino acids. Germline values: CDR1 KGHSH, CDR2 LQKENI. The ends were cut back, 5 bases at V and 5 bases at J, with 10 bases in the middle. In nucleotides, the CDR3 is TGTGCCAGCTCAACAGGGACGAGAAACACCATATATTTT. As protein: CASSTGTRNTIYF.

The CDR3 region is CAWSTSQGASYNSPLHF. In DNA, the CDR3 is TGTGCCTGGAGTACATCGCAGGGGGCCTCCTATAATTCACCCCTCCACTTT. V usage is TRBV30 and J usage is TRBJ1-6; 8 positions agree with TRBD1. The germline V gene encodes CDR1 GTSNPN and CDR2 SVGIG (reference sequence). J lost 0 bases, V lost 2 bases, and 6 bases had no gene match. This CDR3 comprises 17 residues.

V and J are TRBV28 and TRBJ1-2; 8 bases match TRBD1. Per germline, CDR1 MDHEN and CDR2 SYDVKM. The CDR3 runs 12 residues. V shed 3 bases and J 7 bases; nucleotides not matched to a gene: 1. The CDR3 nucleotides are TGTGCCAGCAGTTTCAGGGGGCTTGGCTACACCTTC. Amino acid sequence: CASSFRGLGYTF.

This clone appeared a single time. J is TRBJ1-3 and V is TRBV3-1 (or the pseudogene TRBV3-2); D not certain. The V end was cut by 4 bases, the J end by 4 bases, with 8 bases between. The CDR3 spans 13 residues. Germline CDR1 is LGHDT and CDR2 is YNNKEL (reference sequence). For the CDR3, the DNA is TGTGCCAGCAGCCGTGCGTCAGGAAACACCATATATTTT. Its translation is CASSRASGNTIYF.

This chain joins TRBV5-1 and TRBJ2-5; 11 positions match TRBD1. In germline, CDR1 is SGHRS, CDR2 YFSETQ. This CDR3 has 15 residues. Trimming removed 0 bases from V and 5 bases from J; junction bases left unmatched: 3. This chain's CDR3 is CASSLGTGGVETQYF. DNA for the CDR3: TGCGCCAGCAGCTTGGGGACAGGGGGCGTGGAGACCCAGTACTTC.